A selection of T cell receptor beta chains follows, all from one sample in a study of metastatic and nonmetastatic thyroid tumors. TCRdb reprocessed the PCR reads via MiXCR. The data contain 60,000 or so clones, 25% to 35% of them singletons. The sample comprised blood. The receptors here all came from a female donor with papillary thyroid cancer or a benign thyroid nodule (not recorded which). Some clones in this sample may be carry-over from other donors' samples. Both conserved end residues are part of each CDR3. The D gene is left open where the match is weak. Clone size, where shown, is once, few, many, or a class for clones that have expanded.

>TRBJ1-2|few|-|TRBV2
CASSDRTVTGGYTF
TGTGCCAGCAGTGACAGGACGGTTACTGGGGGCTACACCTTC
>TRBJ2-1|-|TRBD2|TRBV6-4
CASSSSGDNEQFF
TGTGCCAGCAGTAGTAGCGGGGACAATGAGCAGTTCTTC
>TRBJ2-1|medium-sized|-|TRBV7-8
CASSLRQGPDNEQFF
TGTGCCAGCAGCTTACGTCAGGGTCCTGACAATGAGCAGTTCTTC
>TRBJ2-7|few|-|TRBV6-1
CASSDSYEQYF
TGTGCCAGCTCTGACTCCTACGAGCAGTACTTC
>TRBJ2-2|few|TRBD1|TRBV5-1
CASSLVTGAGGELFF
TGCGCCAGCAGCTTGGTAACAGGGGCTGGCGGGGAGCTGTTTTTT
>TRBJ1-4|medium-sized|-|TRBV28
CASSFVGQDEKLFF
TGTGCCAGCAGTTTTGTGGGGCAAGATGAAAAACTGTTTTTT
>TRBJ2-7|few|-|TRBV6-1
CVSSQDFAYEQYF
TGTGTCAGCAGCCAGGACTTTGCCTACGAGCAGTACTTC
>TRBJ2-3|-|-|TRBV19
CASAKGLGTDTQYF
TGTGCCAGTGCGAAGGGGTTGGGGACAGATACGCAGTATTTT
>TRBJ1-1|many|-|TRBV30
CAWSPLLFNTEAFF
TGTGCCTGGAGTCCCTTACTTTTTAACACTGAAGCTTTCTTT
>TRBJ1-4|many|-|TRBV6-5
CASSYSAPQGEKLFF
TGTGCCAGCAGTTACTCGGCACCTCAGGGTGAAAAACTGTTTTTT
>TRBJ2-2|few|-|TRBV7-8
CASSPRSGYNTGELFF
TGTGCCAGCAGCCCCAGGTCGGGGTACAACACCGGGGAGCTGTTTTTT
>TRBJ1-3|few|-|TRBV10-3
CAISEAGTSGNTIYF
TGTGCCATCAGTGAGGCAGGTACCTCTGGAAACACCATATATTTT
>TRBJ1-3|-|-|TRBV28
CASSEWGAGNTIYF
TGTGCCAGCAGTGAATGGGGTGCTGGAAACACCATATATTTT
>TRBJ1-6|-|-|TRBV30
CAWSVIGKTYSPLHF
TGTGCCTGGAGTGTAATCGGAAAGACTTATTCACCCCTCCACTTT
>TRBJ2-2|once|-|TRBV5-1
CASSEGLSTGELFF
TGCGCCAGCAGTGAGGGTCTTAGCACCGGGGAGCTGTTTTTT
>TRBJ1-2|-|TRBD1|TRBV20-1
CSAQTGRNYGYTF
TGCAGTGCTCAGACAGGGCGGAACTATGGCTACACCTTC